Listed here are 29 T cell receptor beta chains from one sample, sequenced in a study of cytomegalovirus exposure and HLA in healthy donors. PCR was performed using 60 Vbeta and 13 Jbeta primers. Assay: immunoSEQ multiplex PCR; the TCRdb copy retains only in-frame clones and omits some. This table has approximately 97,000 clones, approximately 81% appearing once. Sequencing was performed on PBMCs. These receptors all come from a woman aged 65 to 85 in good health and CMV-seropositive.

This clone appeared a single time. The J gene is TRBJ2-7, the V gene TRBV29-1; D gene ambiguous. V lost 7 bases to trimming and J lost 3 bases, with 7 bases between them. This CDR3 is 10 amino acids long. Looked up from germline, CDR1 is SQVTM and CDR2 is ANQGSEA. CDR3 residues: CSADHYEQYF. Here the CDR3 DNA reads TGCAGCGCAGATCACTACGAGCAGTACTTC.

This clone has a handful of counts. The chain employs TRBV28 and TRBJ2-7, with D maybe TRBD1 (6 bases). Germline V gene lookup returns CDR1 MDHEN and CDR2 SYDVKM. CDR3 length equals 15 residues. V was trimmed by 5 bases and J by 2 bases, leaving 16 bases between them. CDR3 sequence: CASSKQGPGTYEQYF. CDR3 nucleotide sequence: TGTGCCAGCAGTAAACAGGGACCCGGGACCTACGAGCAGTACTTC.

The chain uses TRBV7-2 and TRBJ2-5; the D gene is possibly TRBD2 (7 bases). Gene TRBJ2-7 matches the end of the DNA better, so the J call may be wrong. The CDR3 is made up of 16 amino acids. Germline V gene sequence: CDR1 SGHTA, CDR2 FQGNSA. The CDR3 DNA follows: TGTGCCAGCAGCTTAGAGGGGGGGATCAGGTCCTACGAGCAGTACTTC. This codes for CASSLEGGIRSYEQYF.

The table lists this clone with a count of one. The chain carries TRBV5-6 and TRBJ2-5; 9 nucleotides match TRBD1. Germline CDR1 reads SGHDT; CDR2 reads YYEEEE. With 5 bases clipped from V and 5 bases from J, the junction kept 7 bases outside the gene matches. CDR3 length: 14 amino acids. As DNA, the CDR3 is TGTGCCAGCAGTGGGACAGGGTTGCGGGAGACCCAGTACTTC. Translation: CASSGTGLRETQYF.

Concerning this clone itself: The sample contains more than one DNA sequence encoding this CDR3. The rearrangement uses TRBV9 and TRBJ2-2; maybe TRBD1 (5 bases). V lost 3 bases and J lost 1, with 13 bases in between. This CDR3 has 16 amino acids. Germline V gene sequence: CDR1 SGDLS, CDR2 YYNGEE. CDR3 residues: CASSGRGTRNTGELFF. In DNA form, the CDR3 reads TGTGCCAGCAGCGGTAGGGGAACGAGGAACACCGGGGAGCTGTTTTTT.

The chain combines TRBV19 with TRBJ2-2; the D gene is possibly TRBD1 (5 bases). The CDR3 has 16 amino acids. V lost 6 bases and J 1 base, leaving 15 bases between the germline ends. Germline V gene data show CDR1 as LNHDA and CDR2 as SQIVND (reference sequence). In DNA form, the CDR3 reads TGTGCCAGTAGCCAAGGTCGTAGGGGGAACACCGGGGAGCTGTTTTTT. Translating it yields CASSQGRRGNTGELFF.

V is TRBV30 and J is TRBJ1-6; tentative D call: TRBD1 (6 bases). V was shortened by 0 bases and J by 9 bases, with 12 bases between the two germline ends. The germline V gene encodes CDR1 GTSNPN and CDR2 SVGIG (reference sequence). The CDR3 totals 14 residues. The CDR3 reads CAWSVGGAGSPLHF. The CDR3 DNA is TGTGCCTGGAGTGTTGGGGGGGCAGGTTCACCCCTCCACTTT.

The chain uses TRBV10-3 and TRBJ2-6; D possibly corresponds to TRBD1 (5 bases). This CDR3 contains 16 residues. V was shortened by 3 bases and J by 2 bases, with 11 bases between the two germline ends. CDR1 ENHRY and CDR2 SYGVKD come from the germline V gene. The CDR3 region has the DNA TGTGCCATCAGTGACCTCAGGGTAACTGGGGCCAACGTCCTGACTTTC. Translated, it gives CAISDLRVTGANVLTF.

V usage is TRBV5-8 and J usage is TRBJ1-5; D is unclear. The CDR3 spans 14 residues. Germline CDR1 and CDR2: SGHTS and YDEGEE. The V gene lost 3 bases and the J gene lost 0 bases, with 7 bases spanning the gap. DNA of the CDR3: TGTGCCAGCAGCTCCTACTATAGCAATCAGCCCCAGCATTTT. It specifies CASSSYYSNQPQHF.

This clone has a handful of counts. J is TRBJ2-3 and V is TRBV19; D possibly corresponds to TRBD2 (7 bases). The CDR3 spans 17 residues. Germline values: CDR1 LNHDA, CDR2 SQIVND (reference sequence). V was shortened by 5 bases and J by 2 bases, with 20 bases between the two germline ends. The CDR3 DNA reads TGTGCCAGTAGTTGGGGGGGCCCGCAGGTAGACACAGATACGCAGTATTTT. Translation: CASSWGGPQVDTDTQYF.

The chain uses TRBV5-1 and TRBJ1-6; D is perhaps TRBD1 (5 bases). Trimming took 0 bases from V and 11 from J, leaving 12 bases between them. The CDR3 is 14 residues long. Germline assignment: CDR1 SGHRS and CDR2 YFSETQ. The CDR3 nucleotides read TGCGCCAGCAGCTTGGACAGGCTGACGACACCCCTCCACTTT. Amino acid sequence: CASSLDRLTTPLHF.

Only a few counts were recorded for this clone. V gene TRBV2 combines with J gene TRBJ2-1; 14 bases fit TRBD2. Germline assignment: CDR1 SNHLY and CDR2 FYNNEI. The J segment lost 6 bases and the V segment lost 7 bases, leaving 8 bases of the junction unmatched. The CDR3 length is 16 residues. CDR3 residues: CASNRLAGGAPNEQFF. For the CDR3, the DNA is TGTGCCAGCAACCGACTAGCGGGAGGGGCCCCCAATGAGCAGTTCTTC.

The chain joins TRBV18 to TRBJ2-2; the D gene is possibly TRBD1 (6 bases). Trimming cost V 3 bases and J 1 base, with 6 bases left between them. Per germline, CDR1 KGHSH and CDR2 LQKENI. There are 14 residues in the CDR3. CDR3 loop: CASSPGQNTGELFF. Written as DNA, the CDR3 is TGTGCCAGCTCACCGGGACAGAACACCGGGGAGCTGTTTTTT. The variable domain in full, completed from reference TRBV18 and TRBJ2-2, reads NAGVMQNPRHLVRRRGQEARLRCSPMKGHSHVYWYRQLPEEGLKFMVYLQKENIIDESGMPKERFSAEFPKEGPSILRIQQVVRGDSAAYFCASSPGQNTGELFFGEGSRLTVL.

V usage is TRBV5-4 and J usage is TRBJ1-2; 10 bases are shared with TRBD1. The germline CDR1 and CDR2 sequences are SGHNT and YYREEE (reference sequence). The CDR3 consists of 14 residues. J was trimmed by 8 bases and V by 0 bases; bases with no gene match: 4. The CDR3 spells CASSLETGGEGYTF. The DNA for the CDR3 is TGTGCCAGCAGCTTGGAGACAGGGGGCGAGGGCTACACCTTC.

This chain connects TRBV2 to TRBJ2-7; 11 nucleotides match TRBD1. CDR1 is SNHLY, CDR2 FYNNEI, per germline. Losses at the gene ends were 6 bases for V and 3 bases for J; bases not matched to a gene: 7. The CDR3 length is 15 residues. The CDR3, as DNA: TGTGCCAGCAGGGTGGACAGGGGGCCCATCTACGAGCAGTACTTC. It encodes CASRVDRGPIYEQYF.

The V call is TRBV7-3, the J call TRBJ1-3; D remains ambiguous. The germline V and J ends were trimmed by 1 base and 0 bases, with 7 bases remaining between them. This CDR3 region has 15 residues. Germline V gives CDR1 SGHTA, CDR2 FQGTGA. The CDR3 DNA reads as TGTGCCAGCAGCTTAAGTAGCAGCTCTGGAAACACCATATATTTT. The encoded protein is CASSLSSSSGNTIYF.

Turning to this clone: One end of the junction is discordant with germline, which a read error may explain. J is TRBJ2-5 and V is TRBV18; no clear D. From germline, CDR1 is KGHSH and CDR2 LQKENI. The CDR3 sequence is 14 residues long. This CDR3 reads CAGSPAAVQETQYF. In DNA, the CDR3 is TGTGCCGGCTCACCGGCGGCGGTCCAAGAGACCCAGTACTTC. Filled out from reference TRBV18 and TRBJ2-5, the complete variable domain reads NAGVMQNPRHLVRRRGQEARLRCSPMKGHSHVYWYRQLPEEGLKFMVYLQKENIIDESGMPKERFSAEFPKEGPSILRIQQVVRGDSAAYFCAGSPAAVQETQYFGPGTRLLVL.

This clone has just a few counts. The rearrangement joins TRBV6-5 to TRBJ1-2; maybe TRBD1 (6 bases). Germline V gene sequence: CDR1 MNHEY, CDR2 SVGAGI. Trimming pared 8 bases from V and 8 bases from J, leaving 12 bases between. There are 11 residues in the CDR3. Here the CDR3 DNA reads TGTGCCAGCCAACAGGGTGGCGGCTACACCTTC. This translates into CASQQGGGYTF.

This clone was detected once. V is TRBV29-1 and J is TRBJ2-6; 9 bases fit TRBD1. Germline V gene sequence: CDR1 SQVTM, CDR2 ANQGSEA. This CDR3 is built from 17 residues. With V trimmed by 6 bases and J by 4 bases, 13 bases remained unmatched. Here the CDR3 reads CSVTTGGWPRGANVLTF. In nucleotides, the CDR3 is TGCAGCGTGACGACAGGGGGATGGCCCCGAGGGGCCAACGTCCTGACTTTC. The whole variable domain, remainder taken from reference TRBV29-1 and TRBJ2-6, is SAVISQKPSRDICQRGTSLTIQCQVDSQVTMMFWYRQQPGQSLTLIATANQGSEATYESGFVIDKFPISRPNLTFSTLTVSNMSPEDSSIYLCSVTTGGWPRGANVLTFGAGSRLTVL.

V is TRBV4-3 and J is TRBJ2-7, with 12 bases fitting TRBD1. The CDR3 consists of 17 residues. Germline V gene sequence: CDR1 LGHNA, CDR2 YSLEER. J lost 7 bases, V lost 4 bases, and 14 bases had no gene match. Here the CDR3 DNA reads TGCGCCAGCAGCCCTCATCTCCCGGGACAGGGGGCAGGGGAGCAGTACTTC. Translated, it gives CASSPHLPGQGAGEQYF.

The DNA of the CDR3 is TGCGCCAGCAGCTTGGCCGGGACACTTTACAATGAGCAGTTCTTC. Translated, it gives CASSLAGTLYNEQFF. J is TRBJ2-1 and V is TRBV5-1; the D gene is possibly TRBD1 (6 bases). Between the trimmed V and J ends, which lost 0 bases and 4 bases, there was a span of 11 bases. CDR3 size: 15 residues. In germline, CDR1 is SGHRS, CDR2 YFSETQ.

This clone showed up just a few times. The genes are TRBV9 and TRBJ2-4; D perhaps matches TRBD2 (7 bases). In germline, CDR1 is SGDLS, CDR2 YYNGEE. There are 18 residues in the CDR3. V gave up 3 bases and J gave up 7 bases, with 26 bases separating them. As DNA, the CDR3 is TGTGCCAGCAGCGCCCGACCACCCGAGGCAGGGAGGGGGAACATTCAGTACTTC. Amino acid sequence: CASSARPPEAGRGNIQYF. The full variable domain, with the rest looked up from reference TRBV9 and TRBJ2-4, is DSGVTQTPKHLITATGQRVTLRCSPRSGDLSVYWYQQSLDQGLQFLIQYYNGEERAKGNILERFSAQQFPDLHSELNLSSLELGDSALYFCASSARPPEAGRGNIQYFGAGTRLSVL.

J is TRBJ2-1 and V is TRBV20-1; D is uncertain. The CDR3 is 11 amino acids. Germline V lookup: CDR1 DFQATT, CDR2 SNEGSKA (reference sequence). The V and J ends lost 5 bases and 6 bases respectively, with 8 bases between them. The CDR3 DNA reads TGCAGTGCTGCCTACTTCAATGAGCAGTTCTTC. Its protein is CSAAYFNEQFF.

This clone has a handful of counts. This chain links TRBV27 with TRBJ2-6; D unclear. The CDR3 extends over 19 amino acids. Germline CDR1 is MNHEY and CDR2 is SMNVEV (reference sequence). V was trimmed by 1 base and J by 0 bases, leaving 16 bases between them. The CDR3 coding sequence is TGTGCCAGCAGTTTATATCCAGGTCCCCTGGCCTCTGGGGCCAACGTCCTGACTTTC. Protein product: CASSLYPGPLASGANVLTF. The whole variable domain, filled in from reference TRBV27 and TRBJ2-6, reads EAQVTQNPRYLITVTGKKLTVTCSQNMNHEYMSWYRQDPGLGLRQIYYSMNVEVTDKGDVPEGYKVSRKEKRNFPLILESPSPNQTSLYFCASSLYPGPLASGANVLTFGAGSRLTVL.

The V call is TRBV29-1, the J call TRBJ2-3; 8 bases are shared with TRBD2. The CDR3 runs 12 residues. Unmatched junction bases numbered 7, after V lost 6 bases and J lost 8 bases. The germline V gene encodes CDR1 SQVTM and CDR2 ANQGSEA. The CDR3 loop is CSVQSTSGTQYF. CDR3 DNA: TGCAGCGTCCAGTCCACTAGCGGTACGCAGTATTTT.

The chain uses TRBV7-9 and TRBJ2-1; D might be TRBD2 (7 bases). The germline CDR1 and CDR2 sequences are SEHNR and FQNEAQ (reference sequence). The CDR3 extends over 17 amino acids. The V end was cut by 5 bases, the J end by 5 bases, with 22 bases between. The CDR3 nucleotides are TGTGCCAGCAGCGTCTACAGGGTTGGGACTATCCACAATGAGCAGTTCTTC. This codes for CASSVYRVGTIHNEQFF.

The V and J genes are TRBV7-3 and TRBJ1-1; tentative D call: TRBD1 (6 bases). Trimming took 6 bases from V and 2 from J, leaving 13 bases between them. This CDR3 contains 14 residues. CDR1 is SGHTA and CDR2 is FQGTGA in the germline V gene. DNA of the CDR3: TGTGCCAGCAGAGTGGACAGCGGTAACACTGAAGCTTTCTTT. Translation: CASRVDSGNTEAFF.

The CDR3 DNA is TGTGCCAGCAACCCGGAGGGCCCCGGGGAGCTGTTTTTT. Translating gives CASNPEGPGELFF. The chain recombines TRBV27 with TRBJ2-2; a possible D gene is TRBD2 (6 bases). Trimming removed 7 bases at V and 6 bases at J, with 12 bases between. Germline CDR1 MNHEY, CDR2 SMNVEV (reference sequence). The CDR3 consists of 13 residues.

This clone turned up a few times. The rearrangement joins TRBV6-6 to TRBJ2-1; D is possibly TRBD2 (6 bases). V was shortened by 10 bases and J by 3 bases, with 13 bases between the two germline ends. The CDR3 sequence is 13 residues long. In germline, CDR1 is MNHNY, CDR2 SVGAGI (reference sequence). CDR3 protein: CATSREYYNEQFF. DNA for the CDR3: TGTGCCACCTCACGGGAGTACTACAATGAGCAGTTCTTC.